The rows below give T cell receptor beta chains drawn from one sample of a study of post-analysis software for immune sequencing data. Using its own MiXCR run on the PCR reads, TCRdb lists one record per CDR3 protein. The repertoire holds about 760,000 distinct CDR3 sequences, roughly 29% seen once, with around 0.56% in the top ten. Sequencing used blood. These receptors were collected from a girl aged 5 to 17 with multiple sclerosis. The CDR3 runs from the conserved cysteine through the conserved F or W. A D gene is named only where the DNA matches it firmly. Clone size is given for some rows only: seen once, a few or many times, or a class if the clone is expanded.

16 TRBJ2-3 few TRBV20-1 - CSASPLVRVSTDTQYF TGCAGTGCTAGCCCCCTAGTGCGGGTGAGCACAGATACGCAGTATTTT
15 TRBJ1-4 - TRBV12-3/TRBV12-4 - CATNRGGATNEKLFF TGTGCCACTAACCGGGGGGGCGCAACTAATGAAAAACTGTTTTTT
14 TRBJ1-2 few TRBV5-1 - CASSLEEGVSGYTF TGCGCCAGCAGCTTGGAAGAGGGGGTAAGCGGCTACACCTTC
13 TRBJ1-2 few TRBV5-6 - CASSPGGVKGYTF TGTGCCAGCAGTCCGGGTGGGGTGAAGGGCTACACCTTC
18 TRBJ2-3 - TRBV6-1 TRBD2 CASSTPFRLAGRTDAQYF TGTGCCAGCAGCACCCCTTTCCGACTAGCGGGCAGAACAGATGCGCAGTATTTT
16 TRBJ2-3 once TRBV20-1 TRBD2 CSALDWTTSGGDTQYF TGCAGTGCTTTAGATTGGACGACTAGCGGGGGGGATACGCAGTATTTT
18 TRBJ2-1 - TRBV7-8 TRBD2 CASSFGLAGPSSYNEQFF TGTGCCAGCAGCTTCGGACTAGCGGGACCCAGCTCCTACAATGAGCAGTTCTTC
13 TRBJ1-5 many TRBV20-1 TRBD1 CSARGQVNQPQHF TGCAGTGCTAGGGGACAGGTTAATCAGCCCCAGCATTTT
18 TRBJ2-7 - TRBV4-3 - CASSQFIGGAGLAYEQYF TGCGCCAGCAGCCAATTTATCGGTGGTGCAGGGCTAGCCTACGAGCAGTACTTC
17 TRBJ1-2 - TRBV5-1 - CASSPNAGRPLVHGYTF TGCGCCAGCAGCCCCAACGCGGGGCGACCGTTGGTTCATGGCTACACCTTC
14 TRBJ1-2 - TRBV6-5 - CASNAFGSPLGYTF TGTGCCAGCAACGCTTTCGGCAGCCCTCTGGGCTACACCTTC
15 TRBJ1-2 - TRBV5-1 TRBD1 CASSRGQGAVGGYTF TGCGCCAGCAGCCGTGGACAGGGGGCTGTCGGAGGCTACACCTTC
14 TRBJ2-1 few TRBV5-1 - CASSLDRALGGQFF TGCGCCAGCAGCTTGGACAGGGCGTTAGGTGGGCAGTTCTTC
13 TRBJ2-3 - TRBV29-1 - CSVERGSGDTQYF TGCAGCGTTGAAAGGGGGTCGGGGGATACGCAGTATTTT
13 TRBJ1-2 - TRBV20-1 TRBD1 CSGRDRVFGGYTF TGCAGTGGCCGGGACAGGGTTTTCGGTGGCTACACCTTC
16 TRBJ2-5 - TRBV5-1 TRBD2 CAGSRSASGGQETQYF TGCGCCGGCAGCCGTTCGGCTAGCGGGGGACAAGAGACCCAGTACTTC
12 TRBJ2-5 few TRBV29-1 - CSVRRYQETQYF TGCAGCGTTCGCAGGTACCAAGAGACCCAGTACTTC
17 TRBJ2-1 few TRBV13 TRBD2 CASRPGTSGRRGSEQFF TGTGCCAGCAGACCCGGGACTAGCGGGAGGAGAGGGAGTGAGCAGTTCTTC
15 TRBJ2-1 - TRBV12-3/TRBV12-4 TRBD2 CASRPGLADYNEQFF TGTGCCAGCAGGCCCGGACTAGCGGATTACAATGAGCAGTTCTTC
14 TRBJ2-1 - TRBV7-2 - CASSLFKTNNEQFF TGTGCCAGCAGCTTGTTTAAAACCAACAATGAGCAGTTCTTC
17 TRBJ2-1 few TRBV7-9 TRBD2 CASSLVPGTSSHNEQFF TGTGCCAGCAGCTTAGTCCCTGGGACTAGCTCCCACAATGAGCAGTTCTTC
11 TRBJ1-5 - TRBV28 - CASSWGGPQHF TGTGCCAGCAGTTGGGGGGGGCCCCAGCATTTT
14 TRBJ2-5 - TRBV5-1 - CASSLWPVGETQYF TGCGCCAGCAGCTTGTGGCCCGTGGGAGAGACCCAGTACTTC
13 TRBJ1-1 - TRBV12-3/TRBV12-4 - CASNRQGNTEAFF TGTGCCAGCAACCGGCAGGGGAACACTGAAGCTTTCTTT
15 TRBJ2-7 few TRBV12-3/TRBV12-4 TRBD2 CASSQPGGYWDEQYF TGTGCCAGCAGTCAGCCGGGGGGATATTGGGACGAGCAGTACTTC
14 TRBJ2-3 - TRBV10-3 TRBD2 CAIRRTSGTDTQYF TGTGCCATCAGACGGACTAGCGGCACAGATACGCAGTATTTT
14 TRBJ2-7 - TRBV12-3/TRBV12-4 - CASSLRGLGYEQYF TGTGCCAGCAGCCTCCGGGGACTTGGGTACGAGCAGTACTTC
14 TRBJ2-5 - TRBV15 TRBD2 CATKFGGVQETQYF TGTGCCACCAAATTCGGGGGGGTCCAAGAGACCCAGTACTTC
14 TRBJ2-3 - TRBV10-3 - CAINGPGLSDTRYF TGTGCCATCAACGGCCCCGGACTCTCCGATACGCGGTATTTT
14 TRBJ2-5 - TRBV5-1 TRBD1 CASSWGTDVSEQYF TGCGCCAGCAGCTGGGGGACAGATGTCTCTGAGCAGTACTTC
16 TRBJ2-1 - TRBV12-3/TRBV12-4 TRBD2 CASSLGGAGAGDEQFF TGTGCCAGCAGTTTAGGGGGAGCGGGAGCGGGCGATGAGCAGTTCTTC
12 TRBJ1-1 few TRBV7-2 TRBD1 CASSTGQGSAFF TGTGCCAGCAGCACGGGACAGGGGTCCGCTTTCTTT
16 TRBJ2-3 - TRBV12-3/TRBV12-4 - CASRLTRGLPTDTQYF TGTGCCAGCAGACTAACCCGGGGACTCCCCACAGATACGCAGTATTTT
18 TRBJ2-5 - TRBV7-9 - CASSLSPPKVQGRETQYF TGTGCCAGCAGCTTAAGCCCTCCGAAGGTACAGGGTCGGGAGACCCAGTACTTC
18 TRBJ2-1 - TRBV19 TRBD2 CASSIKPSGGPTRDEQFF TGTGCCAGTAGTATTAAACCTAGCGGGGGTCCCACGAGAGATGAGCAGTTCTTC
21 TRBJ2-3 - TRBV5-1 TRBD2 CASSGRDPGLAGAGSTDTQYF TGCGCCAGCAGCGGAAGGGACCCGGGACTAGCGGGGGCAGGGAGCACAGATACGCAGTATTTT
15 TRBJ2-1 many TRBV10-3 - CAISEFRAPNNEQFF TGTGCCATCAGTGAATTTAGAGCACCGAACAATGAGCAGTTCTTC
17 TRBJ2-1 few TRBV7-2 TRBD2 CASSLVISGSSYNEQFF TGTGCCAGCAGCTTAGTGATTAGCGGGAGCTCCTACAATGAGCAGTTCTTC
18 TRBJ2-4 few TRBV4-1 TRBD1 CASSQPDRHKLAKNIQYF TGCGCCAGCAGCCAACCGGACAGGCACAAGCTAGCCAAAAACATTCAGTACTTC
15 TRBJ1-5 few TRBV15 TRBD1 CATSTRQGGNQPQHF TGTGCCACCAGCACTCGACAGGGGGGCAATCAGCCCCAGCATTTT
13 TRBJ2-5 - TRBV3-1 - CASSQRGDGEQYF TGTGCCAGCAGCCAAAGGGGGGATGGGGAGCAGTACTTC
13 TRBJ2-1 many TRBV29-1 - CSAQGRINNEQFF TGCAGCGCCCAGGGAAGAATCAACAATGAGCAGTTCTTC
17 TRBJ2-4 - TRBV4-3 TRBD2 CASSQEGPREIKNIQYF TGCGCCAGCAGCCAAGAAGGACCGCGGGAGATCAAAAACATTCAGTACTTC
16 TRBJ2-3 few TRBV20-1 TRBD2 CSAPTVLAGGADTQYF TGCAGTGCCCCCACCGTACTAGCGGGGGGTGCAGATACGCAGTATTTT
14 TRBJ1-1 - TRBV5-5 - CASSRQSSSTEAFF TGTGCCAGCAGTCGACAAAGCAGTTCCACTGAAGCTTTCTTT
15 TRBJ2-7 few TRBV20-1 TRBD2 CSARDLLAGAYEQYF TGCAGTGCTAGAGATCTACTAGCGGGTGCCTACGAGCAGTACTTC
14 TRBJ1-2 few TRBV20-1 - CSAKSALVNYGYTF TGCAGTGCTAAATCCGCCTTAGTTAACTATGGCTACACCTTC
14 TRBJ2-5 many TRBV6-5 - CASSPAGLGETQYF TGTGCCAGCAGTCCCGCGGGGTTAGGGGAGACCCAGTACTTC
14 TRBJ1-2 - TRBV12-3/TRBV12-4 - CASSLVNNNYGYTF TGTGCCAGCAGTTTAGTAAACAACAACTATGGCTACACCTTC
14 TRBJ1-1 - TRBV20-1 - CSAREEFWDTEAFF TGCAGTGCTAGGGAGGAGTTCTGGGACACTGAAGCTTTCTTT
14 TRBJ1-1 - TRBV6-5 - CASSIRGGSSEAFF TGTGCCAGCAGCATCAGAGGGGGGTCGTCTGAAGCTTTCTTT
15 TRBJ2-7 - TRBV28 - CASSFERDVSYEQYF TGTGCCAGCAGTTTCGAACGGGACGTTTCCTACGAGCAGTACTTC
17 TRBJ1-6 many TRBV12-3/TRBV12-4 - CASSPPDQKPENSPLHF TGTGCCAGCAGTCCACCGGACCAAAAGCCGGAAAATTCACCCCTCCACTTT
19 TRBJ2-7 few TRBV28 - CASSYARLGGIRVPYEQYF TGTGCCAGCAGCTATGCCCGGTTAGGGGGGATAAGGGTTCCCTACGAGCAGTACTTC
16 TRBJ2-5 once TRBV12-3/TRBV12-4 TRBD2 CASSLLYGTRGHEQYF TGTGCCAGCAGTTTACTATACGGGACTAGAGGCCATGAGCAGTACTTC
15 TRBJ1-1 - TRBV4-3 - CASSQMTRMNTEAFF TGCGCCAGCAGCCAGATGACACGCATGAACACTGAAGCTTTCTTT
17 TRBJ2-7 few TRBV5-1 - CASSLFISGAGSLEQYF TGCGCCAGCAGCTTGTTTATTTCCGGCGCAGGGTCTCTCGAGCAGTACTTC